Listed below are T cell receptor beta chains from one sample, sequenced in a study of T cells after yellow fever vaccination. TCRdb redid the calling of the 5' RACE reads with MiXCR, one entry per CDR3 protein. The data show approximately 600,000 distinct CDR3 sequences, 9% to 15% seen once. The source material was PBMCs, sampled on the day of the yellow fever booster vaccination. These receptors were taken from a man aged 25 to 45 who received the YFV17D yellow fever vaccine. The CDR3 runs from the conserved cysteine through the conserved F or W. The D gene is left open where the match is weak. Clone size is not always given. Where it is, it says once, few, many or a class for expanded clones.

V gene,D gene,J gene,clone size,CDR3 DNA,CDR3 protein
TRBV6-1,-,TRBJ1-4,-,TGTGCCACCCAAACCGGACAGAATGAAAAACTGTTTTTT,CATQTGQNEKLFF
TRBV4-2,-,TRBJ1-4,few,TGTGCCAGCAGCCAAGTTGTGGGTGAAAAACTGTTTTTT,CASSQVVGEKLFF
TRBV29-1,-,TRBJ2-3,many,TGCAGCGCCATCTTAGCCGGGCGAGATACGCAGTATTTT,CSAILAGRDTQYF
TRBV7-2,TRBD1,TRBJ1-5,few,TGTGCCAGCAGCAACACAGGGGGTCAGCCCCAGCATTTT,CASSNTGGQPQHF
TRBV5-6,-,TRBJ2-1,few,TGTGCCAGCTCGGGTGGGGAGAATGAGCAGTTCTTC,CASSGGENEQFF
TRBV4-3,-,TRBJ1-1,few,TGCGCCAGCAGCCAAGGGACGGTGAACACTGAAGCTTTCTTT,CASSQGTVNTEAFF
TRBV15,TRBD2,TRBJ2-7,few,TGTGCCACCAGCCCCGGGGGGTCCTACGAGCAGTACTTC,CATSPGGSYEQYF
TRBV5-1,-,TRBJ2-5,few,TGCGCCAGCAGCTTGAGCGTAGGGGCGCAAGAGACCCAGTACTTC,CASSLSVGAQETQYF
TRBV12-3/TRBV12-4,-,TRBJ1-4,few,TGTGCCAGCAGCCCGGGTCACACCCGAGAACTGTTTTTT,CASSPGHTRELFF
TRBV7-9,-,TRBJ2-2,few,TGTGCCAGCAGCCCCTGGGGCACCGGGGAGCTGTTTTTT,CASSPWGTGELFF
TRBV7-2,-,TRBJ2-7,-,TGTGCCAGCAGCTTAGCCGCCGGACGGACCATCTCCTACGAGCAGTACTTC,CASSLAAGRTISYEQYF
TRBV20-1,TRBD1,TRBJ2-5,-,TGCAGTGCTAGGTTTGGACAGGGGGCTTCGGAGACCCAGTACTTC,CSARFGQGASETQYF
TRBV4-1,-,TRBJ2-1,few,TGCGCCAGCAGACAACTACGGGGGTACAATGAGCAGTTCTTC,CASRQLRGYNEQFF
TRBV12-3/TRBV12-4,-,TRBJ1-2,-,TGTGCCAGCAGGCCGACAGGTGCTAACTATGGCTACACCTTC,CASRPTGANYGYTF
TRBV6-1,-,TRBJ2-7,-,TGTGCCAGCAGTCCGGAGTGGACCTCCTACGAGCAGTACTTC,CASSPEWTSYEQYF
TRBV5-5,TRBD1,TRBJ2-2,many,TGTGCCAGCAGGATAACAGGGGTCACCGGGGAGCTGTTTTTT,CASRITGVTGELFF
TRBV10-3,-,TRBJ1-2,-,TGTGCCATCAGTGAGTCGGTAGGCGGAAGCTATGGCTACACCTTC,CAISESVGGSYGYTF
TRBV12-3/TRBV12-4,-,TRBJ2-7,-,TGTGCCAGCAGTTTAGCGCGCGGGATAATGTACTTC,CASSLARGIMYF
TRBV7-2,-,TRBJ2-5,many,TGTGCCAGCAGCTTATTGACAGCCCAGGGAGAGACCCAGTACTTC,CASSLLTAQGETQYF
TRBV6-2/TRBV6-3,-,TRBJ2-4,few,TGTGCCAGCAGTAACAGGGAAATCGCACTGTACTTC,CASSNREIALYF
TRBV12-3/TRBV12-4,-,TRBJ1-1,few,TGTGCCAGCAGAACTCCAAACAAGACAGGCGCGAACACTGAAGCTTTCTTT,CASRTPNKTGANTEAFF
TRBV5-1,-,TRBJ2-2,-,TGCGCCAGCAGCTTCGGGGACTTAAACACCGGGGAGCTGTTTTTT,CASSFGDLNTGELFF
TRBV27,-,TRBJ1-2,-,TGTGCCAGCAGTTTCGTCAATTCCTTCTATGGCTACACCTTC,CASSFVNSFYGYTF
TRBV11-2,-,TRBJ2-1,-,TGTGCCAGCAGTTTAGAGGGGCGTCTCTCCTACAATGAGCAGTTCTTC,CASSLEGRLSYNEQFF
TRBV29-1,TRBD2,TRBJ2-5,-,TGCAGCGTTGAAGGGGGACTAGCGGGAGTTCCGGAGACCCAGTACTTC,CSVEGGLAGVPETQYF
TRBV11-2,-,TRBJ1-2,few,TGTGCCAGCAGCTTAGGTGGGCCAGCGAATGGCTACACCTTC,CASSLGGPANGYTF
TRBV20-1,TRBD2,TRBJ2-1,-,TGCAGTGCCTACCCAACCGGGAGGGGAGATGAGCAGTTCTTC,CSAYPTGRGDEQFF
TRBV27,-,TRBJ2-1,-,TGTGCCAGCACTCGCGAAAATGAGCAGTTCTTC,CASTRENEQFF
TRBV5-1,-,TRBJ2-1,many,TGCGCCAGCAGCTTGGGGCCGTCCTACAATGAGCAGTTCTTC,CASSLGPSYNEQFF
TRBV12-3/TRBV12-4,-,TRBJ1-5,-,TGTGCCAGCAGCCAGGTACAGTACAATCAGCCCCAGCATTTT,CASSQVQYNQPQHF
TRBV28,-,TRBJ2-5,-,TGTGCCAGCAGTTTAGCAGGTGTCTTGGGATCGACCCAGTACTTC,CASSLAGVLGSTQYF
TRBV29-1,TRBD1,TRBJ2-1,few,TGCAGCGTTGTATCGGGACAGGGCAGGGATGAGCAGTTCTTC,CSVVSGQGRDEQFF
TRBV6-1,TRBD1,TRBJ1-2,-,TGTGCCAGCATCCCCGCCGGACAGGGCAATGGGTATGGCTACACCTTC,CASIPAGQGNGYGYTF
TRBV20-1,-,TRBJ2-3,-,TGCAGTGCCAGAGTGGGTGGGTCGGGCACAGATACGCAGTATTTT,CSARVGGSGTDTQYF
TRBV15,TRBD2,TRBJ2-2,few,TGTGCCACCAGCACGCCGGGACTAGCGGTTAACACCGGGGAGCTGTTTTTT,CATSTPGLAVNTGELFF
TRBV5-1,TRBD2,TRBJ2-1,once,TGCGCCAGCAGGCCAGCGGGAGGGCGGGCTGAGCAGTTCTTC,CASRPAGGRAEQFF
TRBV3-1,-,TRBJ1-2,-,TGTGCCAGCAGCCAAGGTTCTGACGGGAGGTATGGCTACACCTTC,CASSQGSDGRYGYTF
TRBV6-5,-,TRBJ2-2,-,TGTGCCAGCAGTTACTCGCCGGTTCGGAACACCGGGGAGCTGTTTTTT,CASSYSPVRNTGELFF
TRBV5-1,-,TRBJ2-7,-,TGCGCCAGCACAGAGGGGTCCTACGAGCAGTACTTC,CASTEGSYEQYF
TRBV7-2,-,TRBJ2-1,few,TGTGCCAGCAGCTTAGTCGGTAGCGGAGCCTACAATGAGCAGTTCTTC,CASSLVGSGAYNEQFF
TRBV27,TRBD1,TRBJ2-1,-,TGTGCCAGCAACACCCTGGGACAGACAGCTAGCGAGCAGTTCTTC,CASNTLGQTASEQFF
TRBV12-3/TRBV12-4,-,TRBJ2-1,-,TGTGCCAGCAGACCTTTTAGCGCGGGTGAGCAGTTCTTC,CASRPFSAGEQFF
TRBV29-1,-,TRBJ2-5,few,TGCAGCGTCGTACTGGGTTTGGAGACCCAGTACTTC,CSVVLGLETQYF
TRBV27,-,TRBJ1-5,few,TGTGCCAGCAGCCGTTGGGGTCAGCCCCAGCATTTT,CASSRWGQPQHF
TRBV23-1,-,TRBJ2-1,-,TGCGCCAGTAATAGGAGGAGAACCTACAATGAGCAGTTCTTC,CASNRRRTYNEQFF
TRBV9,TRBD1,TRBJ2-1,-,TGTGCCAGCAGCACTACCGGACAGGTAGCCTACAATGAGCAGTTCTTC,CASSTTGQVAYNEQFF
TRBV4-3,TRBD1,TRBJ2-5,many,TGCGCCAGCACGACAGGGTGGAAGACCCAGTACTTC,CASTTGWKTQYF